This note documents a single T cell receptor beta chain sequence. The data derive from a study of T cell clones after liver transplantation. Repertoires were generated with immunoSEQ multiplex PCR, while TCRdb's copy carries only in-frame clones and drops some. The sample lists fewer than 70,000 clones; 60% to 80% were seen once. Germline-derived CDR1 and CDR2 are LNHNV and YYDKDF (reference sequence). J gave up 2 bases and V 1 base, and 6 bases lay outside the gene matches. CDR3 length: 16 residues. The clonotype originates from a human donor who received a liver transplant. This sequence joins TRBV15 and TRBJ1-2, with 8 nucleotides matching TRBD1. This material consisted of CD4+ T cells from blood, taken before liver transplant. CDR3 nucleotides: TGTGCCACCAGCAGAGCCGGGACAGGCGTCAACTATGGCTACACCTTC. Translated: CATSRAGTGVNYGYTF. Drawing the rest from reference TRBV15 and TRBJ1-2, the complete variable domain is DAMVIQNPRYQVTQFGKPVTLSCSQTLNHNVMYWYQQKSSQAPKLLFHYYDKDFNNEADTPDNFQSRRPNTSFCFLDIRSPGLGDTAMYLCATSRAGTGVNYGYTFGSGTRLTVV.